This T cell receptor (beta chain) was identified during a study of CXCR3-negative and CXCR3-positive naive CD8 T cells (dated by TCRdb to between 2019 and 2020). Concerning the study at large: About 150 million TRB reads were obtained in total, roughly 1.5 +/- 0.3 million reads per library. Diversity and physicochemical repertoire analyses covered about a dozen donors pooled from two independent experiments. TRBV-TRBJ cluster analysis included naive subsets from a handful of donors and memory cells from 3 donors. On the study overall, not on this receptor specifically: Surface CD5, linked to self-reactivity in mice, was comparable between naive subsets; TCR interaction strength was therefore also inferred from TRB CDR3 physicochemical properties. TRB CDR3s from CXCR3-positive naive cells showed higher hydrophobicity (lower Kidera factor 4), lower energy, and higher strength and volume indices than CXCR3-negative naive cells. Similar TRBV-TRBJ usage was shown by naive CXCR3-negative and CXCR3-positive cells from the same donor, whereas distinct patterns were shown by memory cells. Because CXCR3 expression was partially decreased after cryopreservation, freshly isolated PBMCs were used for most assays. Both naive subsets had comparably high repertoire diversity, while memory CD8+ T cells had much lower repertoire diversity.

Sequencing was carried out with a NextSeq 550. The Human TCR Profiling Kit (MiLaboratory) was used to prepare UMI-labeled 5' RACE TRB cDNA libraries. The full amount of extracted RNA was used for cDNA synthesis, and the full amount of resulting cDNA was used for PCR amplification. Libraries were prepared in parallel with an identical number of PCR cycles. Concerning the study's data processing: With a minimum of two reads required per UMI, MIGEC and MiXCR pulled out about 53,000 +/- 10,000 unique UMI-labeled TRB cDNA molecules from each library. On average, each library contained approximately 40,000 +/- 10,000 functional in-frame TRB CDR3 nucleotide clonotypes without stop codons. After downsampling to 5000 UMI-labeled TRB molecules per sample, diversity metrics, including normalized Shannon-Wiener and Chao1, were computed in VDJtools. Clonotype-size-weighted physicochemical properties of the central five CDR3 residues (interaction energy, strength, volume and Kidera factor 4) were computed in VDJtools. The reads went through TCRdb reprocessing, and each CDR3 protein sequence gets one entry with no DNA. TCRdb, rather than the study authors, made the V and J calls. This sample's table contains roughly 89,000 distinct CDR3 sequences. About 1.1% of the sample goes to the ten largest clones.

For every CD8+ T cell subset, about 300,000 cells were flow-sorted straight into RLT lysis buffer, and each subset was sorted in triplicate. To exclude memory contaminants, naive CD8+ T cells were stringently defined as CD45RO-CCR7+CD27+CD95-. Using standard density gradient centrifugation, peripheral blood mononuclear cells were isolated from buffy coats. A FACSAria III was used to flow-sort naive CXCR3-negative and CXCR3-positive CD8+ T cells. An RNeasy Mini Kit was used to extract total RNA from the sorted cells. A remark on this clonotype: There is no known antigen for this receptor.

Sequencing was carried out using naive CXCR3- CD8+ T cells from blood. The sample's cell subset or site label, in plain terms: CD45RO-CCR7+CD27+CD95- naive CD8+ T cells lacking CXCR3 (TNR3-). The receptor comes from a human donor in good health. Some clones in this sample may be carry-over from other donors' samples.

For the CDR3, the sequence is CASSIRTADTEAFF. The chain is made from TRBV11-2 and TRBJ1-1. CDR1 SGHAT and CDR2 FQNNGV were looked up in the germline V gene. The CDR3 runs 14 amino acids, cysteine and phenylalanine included. No DNA accompanies this entry. The reference TRBV11-2 and TRBJ1-1 proteins fill in what lies around the CDR3, so the full variable domain reads EAGVAQSPRYKIIEKRQSVAFWCNPISGHATLYWYQQILGQGPKLLIQFQNNGVVDDSQLPKDRFSAERLKGVDSTLKIQPAKLEDSAVYLCASSIRTADTEAFFGQGTRLTVV.